This TCR beta chain was recovered during a study of regulatory T cells in long-lasting Graves disease. About the study: Graves' patients with a new diagnosis had received antithyroid drugs under 3 months.

Details on this clonotype: Its antigen is not known. It may be a read error: a sequence one base away is much more abundant.

Study-level points and caveats: Researchers examined only peripheral blood and not thyroid tissue. In persistent patients, shared public clonotypes (2,741) outnumbered those in new patients (roughly 1,000).

The CDR3 spans 19 residues. The V gene's germline CDR1 is SGHTA and CDR2 FQGNSA. Described time point: newly diagnosed GD, antithyroid drugs for less than 3 months. PBMC-extracted RNA yielded the TCR library. To make TCR beta libraries, researchers used iRepertoire HTBI primers and Arm-PCR of CDR3 regions. TCRdb reanalysed the multiplex PCR reads using MiXCR and keeps one entry per CDR3 protein. The sample has 200,000 to 300,000 distinct CDR3 sequences, 20% seen once. This receptor was obtained from a female donor with Graves disease. The chain recombines TRBV7-2 with TRBJ2-6, with 15 bases aligning to TRBD2. The source was peripheral blood mononuclear cells (PBMCs), collected at new diagnosis, from a patient treated with antithyroid drugs. CDR3 bases: TGTGTCAGCAGCGCTGGACTAGCGGGGGGGTCGGCCGGGGCCAACGTCCTGACTTTC. Residues: CVSSAGLAGGSAGANVLTF.